This TCR beta chain was recorded in a study of blood T cells in healthy people across ages. Study-level results: Unsorted PBMCs ruled out conclusive naive versus antigen-experienced comparison. Whereas aged donors had fewer naive CD4+ cells, long-lived donors had more of them and higher diversity. With donor CMV status unknown, expanded clonotype changes were possibly confounded. Roughly linear age-related decline in beta diversity appeared, significant by age approximately 41.

Using a J-beta primer mix together with a sample-barcoded 5' primer, a second PCR was run for roughly 6 to 12 cycles. TCRdb fed the 5' RACE reads into MiXCR, producing one record per CDR3 protein. Here the sample spans some 920,000 distinct CDR3 sequences, roughly 51% being singletons. With respect to this clonotype: What it binds is unknown.

CDR1 and CDR2 (germline): LGHNT, FRNRAP. The V end lost 4 bases, the J end lost 4 bases, and 4 bases lay between the germline ends. The CDR3 extends over 11 amino acids. The sequenced sample was blood. This sequence was found in a woman aged 55-69 years in good health. This rearrangement joins TRBV12-5 to TRBJ2-5; D is undetermined. The CDR3 DNA follows: TGTGCTAGTGGTTGGGGAGAGACCCAGTACTTC. This encodes CASGWGETQYF.